This T cell receptor (beta chain) was captured in a study of cytomegalovirus exposure and HLA in healthy donors. Study results and caveats: In a later analysis, TCR beta V- and J-gene trimming showed a link to a missense DCLRE1C variant. Whilst most TCR sequences proved rare, a subset of public TCRs occurred across many donors. In an earlier analysis, in roughly 600 donors, most V segments appeared productive either ~90% or ~30% of the time.

From germline, CDR1 is SGHVS and CDR2 FQNEAQ. The CDR3 extends over 15 amino acids. With 4 bases clipped from V and 0 bases from J, the junction kept 3 bases outside the gene matches. The PCR was carried out with 60 Vbeta primers and 13 Jbeta primers. Some clones are missing from TCRdb's copy, which holds only in-frame ones; the method was immunoSEQ multiplex PCR. The sample holds some 160,000 clones, around 77% seen once. Concerning this clone itself: Its antigen remains unknown.

The source material was PBMCs. This chain connects TRBV7-8 to TRBJ2-3, with 8 bases matching TRBD2. The TCR originated in a man in his fifties or sixties in good health and CMV-seropositive. CDR3 sequence (DNA): TGTGCCAGCAGCTCAGGACTAGCAAGCACAGATACGCAGTATTTT. This translates into CASSSGLASTDTQYF.